What follows describes a single T cell receptor (beta chain). The sample originates from a study of cytomegalovirus exposure and HLA in healthy donors. 13 Jbeta primers and 60 Vbeta primers were used for the PCR. The protocol was immunoSEQ multiplex PCR, while the TCRdb copy is restricted to in-frame clones and leaves out a portion. The repertoire consists of some 150,000 clones, with approximately 80% occurring once and the leading ten covering less than 3%. The junction had 8 bases not matched to a gene; V was cut back by 4 bases and J by 6 bases. Germline V gene data show CDR1 as SGHVS and CDR2 as FNYEAQ. The CDR3 spans 15 residues.

J is TRBJ2-2 and V is TRBV7-6, with 7 bases lining up with TRBD2. The TCR sequence derives from a man aged 50-60 years in good health and CMV-seronegative. Material for sequencing was PBMCs. The CDR3 region is CASSSGTKVAGELFF. The CDR3 nucleotides are TGTGCCAGCAGCTCCGGGACTAAGGTCGCCGGGGAGCTGTTTTTT. Full variable domain (remainder filled in from reference TRBV7-6 and TRBJ2-2): GAGVSQSPRYKVTKRGQDVALRCDPISGHVSLYWYRQALGQGPEFLTYFNYEAQQDKSGLPNDRFSAERPEGSISTLTIQRTEQRDSAMYRCASSSGTKVAGELFFGEGSRLTVL.